This entry features one TCR beta chain sequence. In the source study's methods: Estimates of nucleated cell counts were drawn from the amplification of reference gene primers. Sequenced by immunoSEQ multiplex PCR; TCRdb stores in-frame clones only, minus some. V and J calls and clone size are given by that table; D and trimming were obtained from the DNA. This table has hundreds of thousands of clones, around 80% appearing once. These data are taken from a study of blood T cell repertoires in COVID-19. Study-level information: Spain, Italy and the United States supplied samples that represented acute and convalescent COVID-19. Sample material is recorded as cDNA or gDNA derived from T cells, B-cell-depleted T cells, or PBMCs.

Germline CDR1 SGHKS, CDR2 YYEKEE (reference sequence). The CDR3 spans 15 residues. Trimming left V 3 bases short and J 2 bases short, with 12 bases between. The receptor's source is a woman aged 45 to 65 with acute or convalescent COVID-19. The chain has TRBV5-5 and TRBJ1-5; no firm D call. Sequenced sample: peripheral blood. Here the CDR3 reads CASSSGVGGNQPQHF. CDR3 sequence (DNA): TGTGCCAGCAGCTCCGGGGTGGGAGGCAATCAGCCCCAGCATTTT.